The next 16 T cell receptor beta chains were all read from a single sample in a study of OX40 agonist ivuxolimab in advanced cancers. Some clones are missing from TCRdb's copy, which holds only in-frame ones; the method was immunoSEQ multiplex PCR. Of about 20,000 clones listed, about 86% were seen once; the top ten hold around 16%. Specimen: CD4+ or CD8+ T cells sorted from blood, collected in a trial of the OX40 agonist ivuxolimab. The source is an adult with an advanced solid tumor such as melanoma, head and neck, liver or kidney cancer.

The chain couples TRBV5-4 to TRBJ2-3; no firm D call. Germline assignment: CDR1 SGHNT and CDR2 YYREEE (reference sequence). The V end lost 3 bases, the J end lost 6 bases, and 8 bases lay between the germline ends. This CDR3 region has 12 residues. The CDR3 DNA reads as TGTGCCAGCAGCTCCGATACGGATACGCAGTATTTT. Amino acid sequence: CASSSDTDTQYF.

This chain links TRBV30 with TRBJ2-1; 7 bases align to TRBD2. The V and J ends lost 0 bases and 4 bases, in that order; junction bases with no gene match: 6. There are 15 residues in the CDR3. Looked up from germline, CDR1 is GTSNPN and CDR2 is SVGIG (reference sequence). The CDR3, as DNA: TGTGCCTGGAGTGTCGGGGGGAACGCTTACAATGAGCAGTTCTTC. Encoded protein: CAWSVGGNAYNEQFF. The full variable domain, with the rest looked up from reference TRBV30 and TRBJ2-1, is SQTIHQWPATLVQPVGSPLSLECTVEGTSNPNLYWYRQAAGRGLQLLFYSVGIGQISSEVPQNLSASRPQDRQFILSSKKLLLSDSGFYLCAWSVGGNAYNEQFFGPGTRLTVL.

The rearrangement joins TRBV27 to TRBJ2-5; D not resolved. Germline V gene data show CDR1 as MNHEY and CDR2 as SMNVEV (reference sequence). The CDR3 runs to 14 residues. V lost 3 bases, J lost 2 bases, and 10 bases lay in between. CDR3 DNA: TGTGCCAGCAGTTTCGCAGGAAGGCAAGAGACCCAGTACTTC. Translated: CASSFAGRQETQYF.

The rearrangement joins TRBV15 to TRBJ2-3; 8 bases match TRBD2. The J segment lost 0 bases and the V segment lost 0 bases, leaving 11 bases of the junction unmatched. The CDR3 consists of 19 residues. Germline loops: CDR1 LNHNV, CDR2 YYDKDF (reference sequence). The CDR3 DNA reads as TGTGCCACCAGCAGAGATTCCCAGCGGGGGAGGGCTAGCACAGATACGCAGTATTTT. Amino acid sequence: CATSRDSQRGRASTDTQYF.

The chain couples TRBV2 to TRBJ2-7; 13 bases fit TRBD2. Germline trimming cut 5 bases from V and 1 base from J; bases unmatched to any gene: 2. From germline, CDR1 is SNHLY and CDR2 FYNNEI. There are 15 residues in the CDR3. The CDR3 here is CASSWTSGGSYEQYF. Here the CDR3 DNA reads TGTGCCAGCAGTTGGACTAGCGGGGGATCCTACGAGCAGTACTTC.

This clone was seen a single time. The chain is built from TRBV27 and TRBJ2-7, with D perhaps given as TRBD1 or TRBD2 (5 bases each). The length of the CDR3 is 14 residues. Looked up from germline, CDR1 is MNHEY and CDR2 is SMNVEV (reference sequence). Trimming removed 0 bases from V and 4 bases from J, with 10 bases in between. The CDR3 DNA is TGTGCCAGCAGTTTATCGGGGGTAGAGTACGAGCAGTACTTC. This encodes CASSLSGVEYEQYF.

The rearrangement uses TRBV10-2 and TRBJ1-2; 9 nucleotides line up with TRBD1. The CDR3 is 14 residues long. In germline, CDR1 is WSHSY, CDR2 SAAADI. The V segment lost 2 bases and the J segment 7 bases; nucleotides outside the gene matches: 5. CDR3 amino acids: CASSEGRDRAGYTF. CDR3 sequence (DNA): TGCGCCAGCAGTGAGGGTCGGGACAGGGCTGGCTACACCTTC.

The chain carries TRBV9 and TRBJ2-1, with 7 bases matching TRBD1. CDR1 is SGDLS, CDR2 YYNGEE, per germline. The CDR3 contains 15 residues. Germline trimming cut 6 bases from V and 4 bases from J; bases unmatched to any gene: 10. The CDR3 bases are TGTGCCAGCACCCCCCAAGGGACAGCATACAATGAGCAGTTCTTC. Translation gives CASTPQGTAYNEQFF.

The chain is built from TRBV6-1 and TRBJ2-5, with unresolved D. Trimming pared 7 bases from V and 1 base from J, leaving 10 bases between. Germline-derived CDR1 and CDR2 are MNHNS and SASEGT. This CDR3 has 13 residues. The CDR3 is CASIEWGQETQYF. The DNA of the CDR3 is TGTGCCAGCATCGAGTGGGGCCAAGAGACCCAGTACTTC.

This chain joins TRBV6-5 and TRBJ2-1; 11 nucleotides align to TRBD2. Per germline, CDR1 MNHEY and CDR2 SVGAGI. CDR3 size: 14 residues. Germline trimming cut 4 bases from V and 10 bases from J; bases unmatched to any gene: 6. CDR3 loop: CASSSQLAGEEQFF. The DNA for the CDR3 is TGTGCCAGCAGTTCCCAACTAGCGGGGGAGGAGCAGTTCTTC.

This clone occurred once. The V and J genes are TRBV7-2 and TRBJ2-7, with D uncertain. This CDR3 is built from 13 residues. Trimming took 5 bases from V and 2 from J, leaving 10 bases between them. Per germline, CDR1 SGHTA and CDR2 FQGNSA. The CDR3 DNA is TGTGCCAGCAGCATCAGCAGGACCTACGAGCAGTACTTC. This sequence encodes CASSISRTYEQYF.

As DNA, the CDR3 is TGTGCCAGCTCACCACCTCGAGGGGGTTCCCACTCCTACGAGCAGTACTTC. Translated, it gives CASSPPRGGSHSYEQYF. The V gene is TRBV18, the J gene TRBJ2-7; a possible D gene is TRBD1 (6 bases). Trimming left V 0 bases short and J 0 bases short, with 15 bases between. Germline V gene lookup returns CDR1 KGHSH and CDR2 LQKENI. The CDR3 is made up of 17 amino acids.

This rearrangement joins TRBV11-2 to TRBJ2-4, with D maybe TRBD2 (5 bases). Germline V CDR1 and CDR2: SGHAT, FQNNGV. V lost 1 base and J lost 1, with 8 bases in between. There are 15 residues in the CDR3. In DNA, the CDR3 is TGTGCCAGCAGCTTAGGTAGAGGGGCCAAAAACATTCAGTACTTC. Translation gives CASSLGRGAKNIQYF.

This chain connects TRBV5-3 to TRBJ2-7; D unclear. TRBV5-3 is classed as an ORF, of uncertain function. CDR3 length equals 13 residues. V was pared by 0 bases and J by 3 bases, with 7 bases between. Here the CDR3 DNA reads TGTGCCAGAAGCTTGGGGGGTATCTACGAGCAGTACTTC. It is translated as CARSLGGIYEQYF.

The chain employs TRBV7-9 and TRBJ2-1, with TRBD2 as a possible D gene (6 bases). CDR3 size: 16 residues. Germline CDR1 is SEHNR and CDR2 is FQNEAQ (reference sequence). V lost 4 bases to trimming and J lost 0 bases, with 13 bases between them. The CDR3 coding sequence is TGTGCCAGCAGCTGGGGAGGTGACAGCTCCTACAATGAGCAGTTCTTC. This sequence encodes CASSWGGDSSYNEQFF. The full variable domain, with the rest looked up from reference TRBV7-9 and TRBJ2-1, is DTGVSQNPRHKITKRGQNVTFRCDPISEHNRLYWYRQTLGQGPEFLTYFQNEAQLEKSRLLSDRFSAERPKGSFSTLEIQRTEQGDSAMYLCASSWGGDSSYNEQFFGPGTRLTVL.

This chain links TRBV5-1 with TRBJ2-7, with TRBD2 matching 7 bases. This CDR3 is 14 amino acids long. Germline-derived CDR1 and CDR2 are SGHRS and YFSETQ. Germline trimming cut 4 bases from V and 4 bases from J; bases unmatched to any gene: 8. CDR3 sequence reads: CASSPSGLQYEQYF. CDR3 bases: TGCGCCAGCAGCCCTAGCGGCTTGCAATACGAGCAGTACTTC.